This T cell receptor (beta chain) originates from a study of spatial heterogeneity in lung cancer (dated by TCRdb to between 2018 and 2021). Concerning the study at large: Beta-chain transcripts were consistently detected in greater numbers than alpha-chain transcripts, which likely reflected higher beta-chain transcript abundance. In the raw uncorrected reads, each unique combination of TCR and UMI appeared on average more than ten times. The study quantitatively compared TCR alpha and beta repertoires across multiple tumor regions, matched nontumor lung and blood in non-small cell lung cancer. Nonsynonymous mutation counts, determined by whole-exome sequencing of tumor tissue, were related to TCR repertoire features. Both alpha and beta chains were TCR-sequenced in 200 to 250 tumor regions, under 80 matched nontumor lung samples and around 54 PBMC samples obtained at surgery. What the study reported, not specific to this receptor: Ubiquitous expanded tumor TCRs were detected in blood more often at tumor resection than at routine follow-up. Confirming at a functional level the hypothesis that regional TCRs recognize regional mutations was considered to require additional single-cell paired TCR alpha and beta sequencing.

Ten or more counts support this clonotype. Which antigen it targets is not known. Base quality data are lacking; no much larger clone is found one base away. The meaning of the sample's time point label: sample taken at primary tumor resection. For TCR sequencing, whole RNA was extracted from tumor and nontumor lung tissue, or from cryopreserved PBMC samples, and no cell sorting was done. Samples were obtained from around 72 patients with early-stage, untreated non-small cell lung cancer from the lung TRACERx cohort. A patient was chosen for TCR sequencing only when enough RNA was available from at least two tumor regions. Including the terminal cysteine and phenylalanine, the CDR3 comprises 11 residues. The entry retains the CDR3 DNA only, 33 bases that are in frame from base 1. Reading the germline V gene gives CDR1 SQVTM and CDR2 ANQGSEA. Cut back by 3 bases and 4 bases, the V and J ends lie 6 bases apart.

To prepare the library, 5' RACE was applied. The instrument was a NextSeq 500. In the TCR library protocol, a unique molecular identifier was attached to each TCR cDNA molecule so that PCR and sequencing errors could be corrected. The study's own analysis went as follows. TCR identification, UMI-based error correction and CDR3 extraction were all carried out with Decombinator tools. Expanded TCRs were defined as those above a frequency of 2 per 1,000, corresponding to the top 1% of the tumor frequency distribution. Each repertoire was subsampled 100 times to 5,000 TCRs, after which Renyi diversity was computed with the R vegan package. CDR3 similarity networks were constructed using string-kernel similarity of amino acid triplets, with links drawn between CDR3s whose pairwise similarity was above 0.82. Using fastp at Q25 and MiXCR, TCRdb reprocessed the public reads and kept productive beta chains. A single entry per CDR3 protein holds the most common genes and DNA from its merged rows. The V and J calls here are based on TCRdb, not the publication. The sample includes about 82,000 distinct CDR3 sequences, with roughly an eighth observed a single time. Together, the top ten hold under 5.5% of the sample.

This clonotype was obtained from a male donor with early-stage non-small cell lung cancer. The rearranged segments are TRBV29-1 and TRBJ1-2; no D gene call is confident. The sample here was PBMCs, taken at surgery. The sequence in DNA is TGCAGCGTTGAGGGTTTCTATGGCTACACCTTC. It codes for CSVEGFYGYTF.